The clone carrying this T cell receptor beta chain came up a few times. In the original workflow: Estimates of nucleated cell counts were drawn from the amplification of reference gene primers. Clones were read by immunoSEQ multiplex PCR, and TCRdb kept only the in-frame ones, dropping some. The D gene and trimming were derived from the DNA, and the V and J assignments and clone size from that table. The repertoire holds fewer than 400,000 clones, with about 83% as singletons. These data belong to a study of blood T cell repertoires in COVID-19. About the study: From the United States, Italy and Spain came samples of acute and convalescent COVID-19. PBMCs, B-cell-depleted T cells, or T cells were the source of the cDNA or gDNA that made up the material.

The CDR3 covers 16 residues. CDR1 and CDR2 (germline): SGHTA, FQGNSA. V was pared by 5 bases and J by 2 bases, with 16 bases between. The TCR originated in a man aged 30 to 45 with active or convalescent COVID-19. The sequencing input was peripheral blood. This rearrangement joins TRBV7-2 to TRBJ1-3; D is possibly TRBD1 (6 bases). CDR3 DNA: TGTGCCAGCAGCCAGAGGGGGAATGCGGCTGGAAACACCATATATTTT. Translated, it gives CASSQRGNAAGNTIYF.